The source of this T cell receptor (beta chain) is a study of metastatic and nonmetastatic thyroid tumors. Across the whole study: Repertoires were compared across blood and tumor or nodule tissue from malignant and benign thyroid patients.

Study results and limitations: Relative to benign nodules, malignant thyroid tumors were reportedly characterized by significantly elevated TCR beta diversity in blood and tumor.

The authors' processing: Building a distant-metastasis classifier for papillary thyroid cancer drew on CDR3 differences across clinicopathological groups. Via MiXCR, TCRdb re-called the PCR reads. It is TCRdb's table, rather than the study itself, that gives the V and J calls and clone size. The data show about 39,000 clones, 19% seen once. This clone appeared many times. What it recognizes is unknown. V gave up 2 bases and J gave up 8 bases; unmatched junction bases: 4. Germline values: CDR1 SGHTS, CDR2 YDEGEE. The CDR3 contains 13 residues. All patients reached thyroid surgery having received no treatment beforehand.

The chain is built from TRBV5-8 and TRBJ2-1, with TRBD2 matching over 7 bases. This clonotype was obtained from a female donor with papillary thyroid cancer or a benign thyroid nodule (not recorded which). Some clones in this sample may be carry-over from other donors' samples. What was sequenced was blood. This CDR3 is CASSLRGDHEQFF. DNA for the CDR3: TGTGCCAGCAGCTTACGGGGGGACCATGAGCAGTTCTTC. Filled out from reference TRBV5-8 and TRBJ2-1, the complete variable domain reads EAGVTQSPTHLIKTRGQQATLRCSPISGHTSVYWYQQALGLGLQFLLWYDEGEERNRGNFPPRFSGRQFPNYSSELNVNALELEDSALYLCASSLRGDHEQFFGPGTRLTVL.